Each of the 2 T cell receptor beta chains below was sequenced from the same sample in a study of tumor and adjacent non-tumor tissue in lung cancer. Three rounds of nested PCR, following a modified ARM-PCR protocol, produced the TCRbeta library. From the multiplex PCR reads, TCRdb called clonotypes with MiXCR, one entry per CDR3 protein. Found here are 55,000 to 75,000 distinct CDR3 sequences, approximately 63% of them singletons; the top ten hold around 21%. RNA was extracted from bulk tissue without any cell sorting. Sequenced input: lung tumor tissue. The receptors were sampled from a man aged 45-60 years with non-small cell lung cancer.

This clonotype was recorded a few times. This chain uses TRBV20-1 with TRBJ2-7; no firm D call. The CDR3 sequence is 12 residues long. CDR1 DFQATT and CDR2 SNEGSKA come from the germline V gene (reference sequence). CDR3 loop: CNPIYRTYEQYF. The CDR3 coding sequence is TGCAATCCTATCTACCGGACCTACGAGCAGTACTTC.

The count of this clonotype is one. A much larger clone sits a single nucleotide away, making a read error possible. V is TRBV19 and J is TRBJ2-5; a weak D match, TRBD1 (6 bases). Germline V gives CDR1 LNHDA, CDR2 SQIVND (reference sequence). The CDR3 extends over 15 amino acids. CDR3 nucleotides: TGTGCCAGTAGGCGGGCAGGGGAAACAGAAGAGACCCGGTACTTC. Amino acid sequence: CASRRAGETEETRYF.